The source of this T cell receptor (beta chain) is a study of OX40 agonist ivuxolimab in advanced cancers. Study details: Three patients got partial responses; one had hepatocellular carcinoma and two had cutaneous melanoma. The study's findings and limits: Mean expanded clone counts were higher in CD8+ than CD4+ T cells. Among the least clonally expanded were partial responders at 0.1-3.0 mg/kg.

Assay: immunoSEQ multiplex PCR; the TCRdb copy retains only in-frame clones and omits some. The sample contains tens of thousands of clones, 90% of which appear only once. Comment on this clone: Its antigen is unknown.

Trimming shortened V by 5 bases and J by 5 bases, and 9 bases separated the two germline ends. The CDR3 runs 12 residues. Looked up from germline, CDR1 is PRHDT and CDR2 is FYEKMQ (reference sequence). The chain couples TRBV13 to TRBJ2-5; D is unclear. This receptor was taken from an adult with an advanced solid tumor such as melanoma, head and neck, liver or kidney cancer. The sample was CD4+ or CD8+ T cells sorted from blood, taken in a trial of the OX40 agonist ivuxolimab. This chain's CDR3 is CASSAFRETQYF. The CDR3, as DNA: TGTGCCAGCAGCGCCTTCCGGGAGACCCAGTACTTC. The entire variable domain, with the rest obtained from reference TRBV13 and TRBJ2-5, is as follows: AAGVIQSPRHLIKEKRETATLKCYPIPRHDTVYWYQQGPGQDPQFLISFYEKMQSDKGSIPDRFSAQQFSDYHSELNMSSLELGDSALYFCASSAFRETQYFGPGTRLLVL.